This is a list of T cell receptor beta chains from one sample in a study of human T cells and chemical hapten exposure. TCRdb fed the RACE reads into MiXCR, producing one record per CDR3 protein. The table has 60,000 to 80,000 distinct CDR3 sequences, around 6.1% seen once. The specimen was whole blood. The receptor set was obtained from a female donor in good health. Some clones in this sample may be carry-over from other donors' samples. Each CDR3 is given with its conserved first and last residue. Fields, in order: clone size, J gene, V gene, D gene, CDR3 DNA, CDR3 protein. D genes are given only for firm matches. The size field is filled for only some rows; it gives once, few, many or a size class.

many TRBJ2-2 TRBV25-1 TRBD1 TGTGCCAGCAGTGTGACCTACAGGGGGCGGACCGGGGAGCTGTTTTTT CASSVTYRGRTGELFF
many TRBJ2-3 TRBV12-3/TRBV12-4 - TGTGCCAGCAAGACTTCCGAGCGGAGGGGCACAGATACGCAGTATTTT CASKTSERRGTDTQYF
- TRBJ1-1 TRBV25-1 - TGTGCCAGCAGTGATCTCGGCGCGCCCGCCGGCACTGAAGCTTTCTTT CASSDLGAPAGTEAFF
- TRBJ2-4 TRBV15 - TGTGCCACCAGCAGACGGTTAGAAAACATTCAGTACTTC CATSRRLENIQYF
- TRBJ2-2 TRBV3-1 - TGTGCCAGCAGCCACTCCAGGGTTACCGGGGAGCTGTTTTTT CASSHSRVTGELFF
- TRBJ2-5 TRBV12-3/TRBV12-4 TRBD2 TGTGCCAGCAGTTCATCGTCTTGGGGGACTAGCCCCTGCGAGACCCAGTACTTC CASSSSSWGTSPCETQYF
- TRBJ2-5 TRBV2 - TGTGCCAGCAGTCCCTTTCAGGTGGGAGAGACCCAGTACTTC CASSPFQVGETQYF
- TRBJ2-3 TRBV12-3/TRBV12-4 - TGTGCCAGCAGTTCCGCCACAGATACGCAGTATTTT CASSSATDTQYF
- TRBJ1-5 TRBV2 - TGTGCCAGCAGCGGGGATGATCAGCCCCAGCATTTT CASSGDDQPQHF
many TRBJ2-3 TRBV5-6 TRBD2 TGTGCCAGCAGCTTTCTAGCGGGAGGGTTTGGTTTAGCAGATACGCAGTATTTT CASSFLAGGFGLADTQYF
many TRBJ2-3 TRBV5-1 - TGCGCCAGCAGCTTGGACAGGGATACGCAGTATTTT CASSLDRDTQYF
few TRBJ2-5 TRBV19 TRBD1 TGTGCCAGTAGGCCGGGACAGGGGTCACTACTAGGAGAGACCCAGTACTTC CASRPGQGSLLGETQYF
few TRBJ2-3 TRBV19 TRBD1 TGTGCCAGTAGTATAGACCCGGACAGGGGCCATACGCAGTATTTT CASSIDPDRGHTQYF
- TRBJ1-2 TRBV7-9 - TGTGCCAGCAGCTTATACCCTCAGTTGAGTTCAGGATATGGCTACACCTTC CASSLYPQLSSGYGYTF
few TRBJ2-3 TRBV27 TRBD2 TGTGCCAGCAGTCCGGGCGGGGCTAGCGGGAGTCGAAATACGCAGTATTTT CASSPGGASGSRNTQYF
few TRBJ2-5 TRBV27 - TGTGCCAGCAGTGGCCCAGAGACCCAGTACTTC CASSGPETQYF
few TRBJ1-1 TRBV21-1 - TGTGCCAGGGCTGGCGGACTGAACACTGAAGCTTTCTTT CARAGGLNTEAFF
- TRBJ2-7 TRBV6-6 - TGTGCCAGCAGTACCCCGGGGCCGACAGGATTCGAGCAGTACTTC CASSTPGPTGFEQYF
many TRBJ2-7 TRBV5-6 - TGTGCCAGCAGCCTAGACAGGTCAAGGGAGTACTTC CASSLDRSREYF
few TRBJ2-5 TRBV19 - TGTGCCAGTAAAGGCCCCCAAGAGACCCAGTACTTC CASKGPQETQYF
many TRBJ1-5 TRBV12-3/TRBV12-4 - TGTGCCAGCAGTTTTATGGGGTCAGGGGAGCCCCAGCATTTT CASSFMGSGEPQHF
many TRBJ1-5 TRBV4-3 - TGCGCCAGCAGCCAGGATACAGATTATAGCAATCAGCCCCAGCATTTT CASSQDTDYSNQPQHF
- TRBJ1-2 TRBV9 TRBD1 TGTGCCAGCAGTGTTACAGGGGGCAGCTATGGCTACACCTTC CASSVTGGSYGYTF